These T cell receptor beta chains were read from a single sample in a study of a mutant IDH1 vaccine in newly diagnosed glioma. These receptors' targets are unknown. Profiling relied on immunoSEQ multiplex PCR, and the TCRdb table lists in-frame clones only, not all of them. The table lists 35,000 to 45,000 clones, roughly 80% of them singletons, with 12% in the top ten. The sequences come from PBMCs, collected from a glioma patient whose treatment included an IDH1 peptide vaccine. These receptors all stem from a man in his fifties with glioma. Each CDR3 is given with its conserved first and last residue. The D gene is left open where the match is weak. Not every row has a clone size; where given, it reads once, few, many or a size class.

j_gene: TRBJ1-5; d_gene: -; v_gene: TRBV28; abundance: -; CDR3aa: CASRPYNQPQHF; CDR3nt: TGTGCCAGCAGGCCATACAATCAGCCCCAGCATTTT
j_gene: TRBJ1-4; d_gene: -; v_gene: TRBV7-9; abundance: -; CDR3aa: CASSFGTAEKLFF; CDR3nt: TGTGCCAGCAGCTTCGGGACCGCCGAAAAACTGTTTTTT
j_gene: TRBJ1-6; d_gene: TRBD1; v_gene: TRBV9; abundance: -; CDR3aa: CASSALDRANSPLHF; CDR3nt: TGTGCCAGCAGCGCCTTGGACAGGGCGAATTCACCCCTCCACTTT
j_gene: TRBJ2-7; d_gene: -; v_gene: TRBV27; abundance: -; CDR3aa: CASSSLGKETGQLYF; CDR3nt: TGTGCCAGCAGTTCGTTGGGTAAGGAGACCGGACAGCTGTACTTC
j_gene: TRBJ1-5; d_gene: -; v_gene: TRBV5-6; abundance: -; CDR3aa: CASSLAGGGYQPQHF; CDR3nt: TGTGCCAGCAGCTTGGCCGGCGGGGGTTATCAGCCCCAGCATTTT
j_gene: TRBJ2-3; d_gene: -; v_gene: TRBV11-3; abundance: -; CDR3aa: CASSLDRGGNTQYF; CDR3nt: TGTGCCAGCAGCTTAGATCGAGGCGGAAATACGCAGTATTTT
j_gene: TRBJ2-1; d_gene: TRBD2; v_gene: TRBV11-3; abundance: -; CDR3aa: CASSLGVAGGLYNEQFF; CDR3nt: TGTGCCAGCAGCTTAGGGGTAGCGGGGGGGCTATACAATGAGCAGTTCTTC
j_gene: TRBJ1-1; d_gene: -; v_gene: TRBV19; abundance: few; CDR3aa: CASQGPRGDTEAFF; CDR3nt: TGTGCCAGTCAGGGGCCTCGGGGGGACACTGAAGCTTTCTTT
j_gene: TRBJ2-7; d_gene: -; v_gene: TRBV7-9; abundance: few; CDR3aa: CASSLGQPNEQYF; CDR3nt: TGTGCCAGCAGCCTGGGACAACCTAACGAGCAGTACTTC
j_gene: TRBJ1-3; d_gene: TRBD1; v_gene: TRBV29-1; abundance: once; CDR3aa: CSVLDRGGNTIYF; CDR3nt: TGCAGCGTTCTGGACAGGGGTGGAAACACCATATATTTT
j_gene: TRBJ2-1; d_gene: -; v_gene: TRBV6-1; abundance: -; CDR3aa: CASSGSGQQFF; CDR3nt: TGTGCCAGCAGTGGGTCCGGGCAGCAGTTCTTC
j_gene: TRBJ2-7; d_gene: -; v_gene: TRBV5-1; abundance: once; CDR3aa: CASNFSAGYEQYF; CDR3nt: TGCGCCAGCAACTTTTCTGCAGGTTACGAGCAGTACTTC
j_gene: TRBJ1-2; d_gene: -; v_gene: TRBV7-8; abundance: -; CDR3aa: CASSEPKDYGYTF; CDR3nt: TGTGCCAGCAGCGAACCGAAGGACTACGGCTACACCTTC
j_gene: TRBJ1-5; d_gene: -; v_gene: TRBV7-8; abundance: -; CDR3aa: CASSPRYGGNQPQHF; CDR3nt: TGTGCCAGCAGCCCGAGATACGGGGGCAATCAGCCCCAGCATTTT
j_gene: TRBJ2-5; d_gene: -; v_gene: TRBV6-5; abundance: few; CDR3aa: CASSSQGQETQYF; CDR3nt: TGTGCCAGCAGTTCGCAGGGCCAAGAGACCCAGTACTTC